These 20 T cell receptor beta chains were sequenced from one sample in a study of blood T cell repertoires in COVID-19. The repertoire was sequenced with immunoSEQ multiplex PCR; TCRdb's copy has only in-frame clones and lacks some. The table records 55,000 or so clones, roughly 87% of them present only once. The sequenced sample was peripheral blood. The receptors shown here come from a man aged 40-49 years with COVID-19, enrolled during active disease.

This clone has only one observation. The chain joins TRBV27 to TRBJ2-7, with 8 bases lining up with TRBD1. J gave up 3 bases and V 2 bases, and 6 bases lay outside the gene matches. The length of the CDR3 is 15 residues. Germline V gives CDR1 MNHEY, CDR2 SMNVEV (reference sequence). This CDR3 is CASSLGTGSGYEQYF. CDR3 sequence (DNA): TGTGCCAGCAGTTTAGGGACAGGTTCCGGCTACGAGCAGTACTTC.

The rearrangement joins TRBV5-5 to TRBJ1-5; weak D call: TRBD1 (6 bases). Germline V lookup: CDR1 SGHKS, CDR2 YYEKEE (reference sequence). The CDR3 spans 15 residues. Trimming stripped 3 bases from V and 0 bases from J, with 10 bases between. CDR3 bases: TGTGCCAGCAGCTGGACAGCGTATAGCAATCAGCCCCAGCATTTT. Residues: CASSWTAYSNQPQHF.

The chain joins TRBV6-2 or TRBV6-3 to TRBJ1-2; TRBD1 aligns across 11 bases. V gave up 6 bases and J gave up 6 bases; unmatched junction bases: 3. Looked up from germline, CDR1 is MNHEY and CDR2 is SVGEGT. The CDR3 spans 13 residues. In nucleotides, the CDR3 is TGTGCCAGCAGCGGACAGGGGGCCGATGGCTACACCTTC. The encoded protein is CASSGQGADGYTF.

The gene calls are TRBV5-1 and TRBJ2-5; 7 bases align to TRBD2. Looked up from germline, CDR1 is SGHRS and CDR2 is YFSETQ. The CDR3 spans 16 residues. J gave up 1 base and V 3 bases, and 9 bases lay outside the gene matches. CDR3 loop: CASSWGGEGPQETQYF. DNA of the CDR3: TGCGCCAGCAGCTGGGGCGGGGAGGGGCCCCAAGAGACCCAGTACTTC.

The chain carries TRBV5-1 and TRBJ2-5, with 8 positions matching TRBD1. From germline, CDR1 is SGHRS and CDR2 YFSETQ. CDR3 size: 14 residues. After removal of 4 bases from V and 4 bases from J, the junction contained 6 bases not matched to a gene. CDR3 coding DNA: TGCGCCAGCAGCCCTGGACAGGGTGGAGAGACCCAGTACTTC. This translates into CASSPGQGGETQYF.

This chain joins TRBV19 and TRBJ2-1; D might be TRBD1 (6 bases). CDR1 is LNHDA and CDR2 is SQIVND in the germline V gene (reference sequence). Trimming pared 3 bases from V and 15 bases from J, leaving 15 bases between. The CDR3 sequence is 12 residues long. CDR3 coding DNA: TGTGCCAGTAGTATTACAGGGCGAAGGGCGTTCTTC. Its translation is CASSITGRRAFF. The full variable domain, in which reference TRBV19 and TRBJ2-1 provide the parts outside the CDR3, is DGGITQSPKYLFRKEGQNVTLSCEQNLNHDAMYWYRQDPGQGLRLIYYSQIVNDFQKGDIAEGYSVSREKKESFPLTVTSAQKNPTAFYLCASSITGRRAFFGPGTRLTVL.

The chain combines TRBV4-1 with TRBJ1-6, with D perhaps TRBD1 (5 bases). Germline V gene data show CDR1 as MGHRA and CDR2 as YSYEKL. The V end was cut by 4 bases, the J end by 9 bases, with 16 bases between. The CDR3 is 15 amino acids. The CDR3 loop reads CASSPLDRRGSPLHF. In nucleotides, the CDR3 is TGCGCCAGCAGCCCATTAGATCGGAGGGGTTCACCCCTCCACTTT.

This clone was seen once. V usage is TRBV2 and J usage is TRBJ1-1; D not certain. CDR1 is SNHLY and CDR2 is FYNNEI in the germline V gene. V was trimmed by 0 bases and J by 6 bases, leaving 17 bases between them. This CDR3 comprises 16 residues. CDR3 coding DNA: TGTGCCAGCAGTGAAGCGGCTAGAGTTAGTAAGGCTGAAGCTTTCTTT. This encodes CASSEAARVSKAEAFF.

The genes are TRBV15 and TRBJ2-3; no firm D call. Trimming shortened V by 9 bases and J by 0 bases, and 4 bases separated the two germline ends. This CDR3 has 11 residues. Germline lookup yields CDR1 LNHNV and CDR2 YYDKDF (reference sequence). CDR3 protein: CATESTDTQYF. The CDR3 DNA reads TGTGCCACTGAGAGCACAGATACGCAGTATTTT.

V usage is TRBV7-8 and J usage is TRBJ2-1, with TRBD1 identical over 7 bases. The V segment lost 6 bases and the J segment 0 bases; nucleotides outside the gene matches: 5. Germline CDR1 is SGHVS and CDR2 is FQNEAQ. The CDR3 runs 15 residues. The CDR3 loop is CASRPTGISYNEQFF. Here the CDR3 DNA reads TGTGCCAGCAGACCGACAGGGATCTCCTACAATGAGCAGTTCTTC.

The chain is built from TRBV6-2 or TRBV6-3 and TRBJ2-7; 8 nucleotides agree with TRBD2. The junction had 4 bases not matched to a gene; V was cut back by 0 bases and J by 3 bases. CDR1 and CDR2 from the germline V gene are MNHEY and SVGEGT. The CDR3 length is 15 residues. CDR3: CASSYSSSGIYEQYF. The DNA of the CDR3 is TGTGCCAGCAGTTACTCGAGTAGCGGGATCTACGAGCAGTACTTC.

The chain has TRBV28 and TRBJ2-2; TRBD2 aligns across 7 bases. This CDR3 contains 16 residues. Trimming at V came to 1 base and at J to 5 bases, leaving 7 bases not matched to a gene. Per the germline V gene, CDR1 is MDHEN and CDR2 is SYDVKM. The CDR3 loop is CASSLLMGGSTGELFF. In DNA, the CDR3 is TGTGCCAGCAGTTTATTAATGGGGGGGTCTACCGGGGAGCTGTTTTTT. Full variable domain (rest looked up from reference TRBV28 and TRBJ2-2): DVKVTQSSRYLVKRTGEKVFLECVQDMDHENMFWYRQDPGLGLRLIYFSYDVKMKEKGDIPEGYSVSREKKERFSLILESASTNQTSMYLCASSLLMGGSTGELFFGEGSRLTVL.

The CDR3 nucleotides are TGTGCCTGGGTCCGGGACAGGCCTTTCTCTGGGGCCAACGTCCTGACTTTC. Translating it yields CAWVRDRPFSGANVLTF. The V and J genes are TRBV30 and TRBJ2-6; 8 bases fit TRBD1. The V and J ends lost 5 bases and 0 bases, in that order; junction bases with no gene match: 9. This CDR3 is 17 amino acids long. Germline V lookup: CDR1 GTSNPN, CDR2 SVGIG (reference sequence). Drawing the rest from reference TRBV30 and TRBJ2-6, the complete variable domain is SQTIHQWPATLVQPVGSPLSLECTVEGTSNPNLYWYRQAAGRGLQLLFYSVGIGQISSEVPQNLSASRPQDRQFILSSKKLLLSDSGFYLCAWVRDRPFSGANVLTFGAGSRLTVL.

The chain employs TRBV5-1 and TRBJ1-4, with D maybe TRBD1 (6 bases). The CDR3 has 16 residues. CDR1 is SGHRS, CDR2 YFSETQ, per germline. Trimming removed 4 bases from V and 0 bases from J, with 13 bases in between. The CDR3 loop reads CASSPAGQSTNEKLFF. CDR3 coding DNA: TGCGCCAGCAGCCCTGCAGGACAGTCAACTAATGAAAAACTGTTTTTT.

The CDR3 DNA sequence: TGTGCCAGCAGCCGCCGGGACAACTCCTACGAGCAGTACTTC. Its translation is CASSRRDNSYEQYF. J is TRBJ2-7 and V is TRBV5-4, with D possibly being TRBD1 (6 bases). Germline CDR1 reads SGHNT; CDR2 reads YYREEE (reference sequence). This CDR3 is 14 amino acids long. Trimming shortened V by 4 bases and J by 0 bases, and 11 bases separated the two germline ends.

This rearrangement joins TRBV9 to TRBJ2-5; 7 nucleotides match TRBD2. V shed 1 base and J 2 bases; nucleotides not matched to a gene: 5. The CDR3 contains 15 residues. Germline assignment: CDR1 SGDLS and CDR2 YYNGEE. The CDR3 loop is CASSVRGGGQETQYF. The CDR3 coding sequence is TGTGCCAGCAGCGTACGTGGGGGGGGACAAGAGACCCAGTACTTC.

This sequence joins TRBV27 and TRBJ1-5; 10 bases are a match to TRBD1. J gave up 1 base and V 6 bases, and 3 bases lay outside the gene matches. CDR3 length: 15 residues. Germline V gives CDR1 MNHEY, CDR2 SMNVEV (reference sequence). The CDR3 sequence is CASRRGQGSNQPQHF. The CDR3 DNA follows: TGTGCCAGCAGGCGGGGACAGGGGAGCAATCAGCCCCAGCATTTT.

This clone appeared a single time. The gene calls are TRBV10-2 and TRBJ2-2; D unresolved. Trimming left V 2 bases short and J 6 bases short, with 16 bases between. The CDR3 loop spans 16 amino acids. Germline CDR1 and CDR2: WSHSY and SAAADI. CDR3 DNA: TGCGCCAGCAGTGAGAGATCGTCTAGTCCCGCCGGGGAGCTGTTTTTT. Amino acids: CASSERSSSPAGELFF.

The chain joins TRBV19 to TRBJ1-1; D is unresolved. The CDR3 totals 11 residues. V lost 3 bases and J 11 bases, leaving 10 bases between the germline ends. Looked up from germline, CDR1 is LNHDA and CDR2 is SQIVND (reference sequence). The CDR3 region is CASSIDGEAFF. The DNA for the CDR3 is TGTGCCAGTAGTATTGATGGGGAGGCTTTCTTT.

There are a few counts of this clone. J is TRBJ1-3 and V is TRBV21-1. TRBV21-1 is tagged as a pseudogene. This CDR3 region has 14 residues. CDR3 bases: TGTGCCATCGCCGGGGGTCACTCTGGAAACACCATATATTTT. It yields the protein CAIAGGHSGNTIYF.